These 2 T cell receptor beta chains came from one sample sequenced in a study of blood T cell repertoires in COVID-19. Some clones are missing from TCRdb's copy, which holds only in-frame ones; the method was immunoSEQ multiplex PCR. This table has 310,000 or so clones, around 87% appearing once. Sequencing input: peripheral blood. Every receptor here comes from a man in his sixties or seventies with acute or convalescent COVID-19.

The chain joins TRBV28 to TRBJ1-5; 9 bases agree with TRBD1. The V and J ends lost 3 bases and 7 bases, in that order; junction bases with no gene match: 10. This CDR3 comprises 16 residues. CDR1 is MDHEN, CDR2 SYDVKM, per germline. CDR3 in amino acids: CASSLIQGASKQPQHF. Written as DNA, the CDR3 is TGTGCCAGCAGTTTGATACAGGGGGCGTCGAAACAGCCCCAGCATTTT.

This rearrangement joins TRBV6-5 to TRBJ1-6; possible D gene TRBD1, 6 bases. V lost 6 bases and J lost 6, with 12 bases in between. Germline V gene lookup returns CDR1 MNHEY and CDR2 SVGAGI. This CDR3 has 14 residues. The CDR3 reads CASRSGHINSPLHF. The CDR3 DNA reads as TGTGCCAGCAGGTCGGGACACATTAATTCACCCCTCCACTTT.